What follows are 16 T cell receptor beta chains derived from one specimen sequenced in a study of cytomegalovirus exposure and HLA in healthy donors. PCR employed 60 Vbeta and 13 Jbeta primers. Sequencing was performed with immunoSEQ multiplex PCR; in TCRdb, only in-frame clones are kept and a portion is missing. Among 100,000 or so clones listed, about three quarters were seen once. Sequencing was done on a sample of PBMCs. These receptors came from a male donor in good health and CMV-seropositive.

CDR3 sequence (DNA): TGTGCCAGTAGTGTTAGCGGGGGGGCCAACAATGAGCAGTTCTTC. It specifies CASSVSGGANNEQFF. The chain links TRBV19 to TRBJ2-1, with 11 bases aligning to TRBD2. Germline V gene sequence: CDR1 LNHDA, CDR2 SQIVND (reference sequence). Trimming cost V 5 bases and J 5 bases; bases outside gene matches: 5. This CDR3 has 15 amino acids.

V usage is TRBV9 and J usage is TRBJ2-1; 13 bases fit TRBD2. V was pared by 3 bases and J by 3 bases, with 3 bases of the junction left unmatched. The length of the CDR3 is 16 residues. CDR1 and CDR2 (germline): SGDLS, YYNGEE. The CDR3 is CASSARLAGGYNEQFF. The CDR3 coding sequence is TGTGCCAGCAGCGCCCGACTAGCGGGGGGCTACAATGAGCAGTTCTTC.

V usage is TRBV11-3 and J usage is TRBJ1-1; the D gene is possibly TRBD1 (5 bases). CDR3 size: 14 residues. The germline gives CDR1 SGHNT, CDR2 YENEEA. With 4 bases removed from V and 4 bases from J, the gap between germline ends came to 13 bases. The CDR3 loop reads CASSSYGGTTEAFF. In nucleotides, the CDR3 is TGTGCCAGCAGCTCCTACGGGGGTACCACTGAAGCTTTCTTT.

The table lists this clone with a few counts. This rearrangement joins TRBV6-6 to TRBJ1-3; tentatively, D is TRBD1 (6 bases). The CDR3 length is 13 residues. Germline V gene data show CDR1 as MNHNY and CDR2 as SVGAGI (reference sequence). Trimming removed 5 bases from V and 4 bases from J, with 9 bases in between. The CDR3 DNA sequence: TGTGCCAGCAGTGGGGGCAGGGGAAACACCATATATTTT. Protein: CASSGGRGNTIYF.

The V gene is TRBV30, the J gene TRBJ2-1, with 8 nucleotides matching TRBD2. V trimming: 2 bases; J trimming: 4 bases; junction bases outside the gene matches: 4. Germline V gene data show CDR1 as GTSNPN and CDR2 as SVGIG (reference sequence). This CDR3 spans 14 amino acids. CDR3 residues: CAWSRTSRYNEQFF. The CDR3 nucleotides are TGTGCCTGGAGTAGGACTAGCCGTTACAATGAGCAGTTCTTC.

V is TRBV5-5 and J is TRBJ2-7, with 8 bases lining up with TRBD1. The CDR3 has 14 amino acids. Germline V gene sequence: CDR1 SGHKS, CDR2 YYEKEE (reference sequence). The J segment lost 3 bases and the V segment lost 4 bases, leaving 6 bases of the junction unmatched. The CDR3 DNA is TGTGCCAGCAGCGGGACAGGAAGCGGCTACGAGCAGTACTTC. It codes for CASSGTGSGYEQYF.

The chain joins TRBV27 to TRBJ2-5; tentatively, D is TRBD2 (6 bases). V was cut by 2 bases and J by 2 bases, with 9 bases left in between. The CDR3 totals 14 residues. Germline lookup yields CDR1 MNHEY and CDR2 SMNVEV (reference sequence). The CDR3 DNA reads as TGTGCCAGCAGTTTAAGGCGGGATCAAGAGACCCAGTACTTC. Its translation is CASSLRRDQETQYF.

This clone has more than one count but fewer than ten. The rearrangement links TRBV7-2 to TRBJ2-3; TRBD2 matches at 9 bases. V trimming: 7 bases; J trimming: 0 bases; junction bases outside the gene matches: 8. Per the germline V gene, CDR1 is SGHTA and CDR2 is FQGNSA. The CDR3 covers 16 residues. The CDR3, as DNA: TGTGCCAGCAAACCAAGCGGGGGGACTAGCACAGATACGCAGTATTTT. The encoded protein is CASKPSGGTSTDTQYF.

This chain joins TRBV19 and TRBJ1-1; TRBD1 might be the D (6 bases). The CDR3 totals 14 residues. Trimming cost V 5 bases and J 4 bases, with 14 bases left between them. Germline lookup yields CDR1 LNHDA and CDR2 SQIVND (reference sequence). CDR3 nucleotides: TGTGCCAGTAGTCCGGGGGGCGCAGGCACTGAAGCTTTCTTT. This sequence encodes CASSPGGAGTEAFF.

The chain uses TRBV25-1 and TRBJ2-3; 10 bases are a match to TRBD1. J was trimmed by 1 base and V by 5 bases; bases with no gene match: 9. CDR3 size: 17 residues. The germline V gene has CDR1 MGHDK and CDR2 SYGVNS. CDR3 in amino acids: CASSLGDRGSGTDTQYF. CDR3 DNA: TGTGCCAGCAGTCTCGGGGACAGGGGCAGTGGCACAGATACGCAGTATTTT.

The chain employs TRBV5-8 and TRBJ1-5; 11 bases are shared with TRBD1. The CDR3 sequence is 16 residues long. Per germline, CDR1 SGHTS and CDR2 YDEGEE. Trimming at V came to 3 bases and at J to 9 bases, leaving 11 bases not matched to a gene. This chain's CDR3 is CASSSPGTGGLRPQHF. The CDR3, as DNA: TGTGCCAGCAGCTCCCCGGGGACAGGGGGTTTGAGGCCCCAGCATTTT.

As to this clone: Sequence at one end of the junction differs from germline and may be a read error. The chain carries TRBV30 and TRBJ1-4, with 7 bases matching TRBD1. In germline, CDR1 is GTSNPN, CDR2 SVGIG (reference sequence). The CDR3 is 11 residues long. The CDR3, as DNA: TGTGCCTGGAGTTCAGGGGGACCCGGGGTTTTT. Its translation: CAWSSGGPGVF.

Written as DNA, the CDR3 is TGTGCCAGCAGTCTGGCAGGGCCCTACGAGCAGTACTTC. Protein sequence: CASSLAGPYEQYF. This chain uses TRBV6-1 with TRBJ2-5, with a weak D call TRBD1 (5 bases). With the DNA end fitting TRBJ2-7 better, the J assignment may be wrong. Germline CDR1 is MNHNS and CDR2 is SASEGT. The CDR3 extends over 13 amino acids.

V and J are TRBV5-6 and TRBJ2-7; unclear D gene. Trimming pared 0 bases from V and 5 bases from J, leaving 12 bases between. The length of the CDR3 is 14 residues. Germline V gene lookup returns CDR1 SGHDT and CDR2 YYEEEE. The CDR3, as DNA: TGTGCCAGCAGCTTGGCCGGTGGTGTTAACGAGCAGTACTTC. Its translation is CASSLAGGVNEQYF.

This chain connects TRBV4-1 to TRBJ1-4; 7 positions agree with TRBD1. The V segment lost 4 bases and the J segment 8 bases; nucleotides outside the gene matches: 13. Germline CDR1 reads MGHRA; CDR2 reads YSYEKL. The CDR3 length is 16 residues. The CDR3 nucleotides are TGCGCCAGCAGCCGAAACTTTCGACAGGGCAACGAAAAACTGTTTTTT. It is translated as CASSRNFRQGNEKLFF.

In DNA form, the CDR3 reads TGTGCCAGCAGTTTATTCGGGGGGGCGAGCAATCAGCCCCAGCATTTT. Amino acids: CASSLFGGASNQPQHF. The V gene is TRBV28, the J gene TRBJ1-5; TRBD1 is a possible D gene (6 bases). V shed 1 base and J shed 1 base, with 11 bases lying between them. The CDR3 length is 16 residues. Germline V gene lookup returns CDR1 MDHEN and CDR2 SYDVKM.